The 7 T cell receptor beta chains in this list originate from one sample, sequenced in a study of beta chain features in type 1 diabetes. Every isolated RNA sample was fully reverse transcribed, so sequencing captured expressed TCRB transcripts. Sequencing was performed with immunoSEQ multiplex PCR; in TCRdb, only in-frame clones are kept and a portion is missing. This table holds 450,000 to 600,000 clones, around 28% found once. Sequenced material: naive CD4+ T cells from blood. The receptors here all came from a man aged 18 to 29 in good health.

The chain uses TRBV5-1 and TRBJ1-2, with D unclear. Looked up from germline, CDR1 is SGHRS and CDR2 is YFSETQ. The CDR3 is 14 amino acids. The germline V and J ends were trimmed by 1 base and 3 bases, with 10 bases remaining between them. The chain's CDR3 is CASSLLSEDYGYTF. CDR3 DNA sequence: TGCGCCAGCAGCTTGTTGTCGGAGGACTATGGCTACACCTTC.

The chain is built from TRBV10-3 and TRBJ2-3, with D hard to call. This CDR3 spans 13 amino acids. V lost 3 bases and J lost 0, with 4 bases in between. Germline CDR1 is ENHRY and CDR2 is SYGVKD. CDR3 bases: TGTGCCATCAGTGAACAGAGCACAGATACGCAGTATTTT. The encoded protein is CAISEQSTDTQYF.

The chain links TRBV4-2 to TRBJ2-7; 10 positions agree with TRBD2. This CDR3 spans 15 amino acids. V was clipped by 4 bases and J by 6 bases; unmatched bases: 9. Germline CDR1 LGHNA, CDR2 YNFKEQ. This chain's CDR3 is CASSPTGTSVAEQYF. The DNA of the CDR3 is TGTGCCAGCAGCCCCACCGGGACTAGCGTTGCCGAGCAGTACTTC.

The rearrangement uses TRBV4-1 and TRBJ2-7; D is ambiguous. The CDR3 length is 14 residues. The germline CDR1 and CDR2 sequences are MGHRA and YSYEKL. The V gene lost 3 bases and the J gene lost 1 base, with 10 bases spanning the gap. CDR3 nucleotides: TGCGCCAGCAGCCACCTGACGGTTTCCTACGAGCAGTACTTC. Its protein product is CASSHLTVSYEQYF.

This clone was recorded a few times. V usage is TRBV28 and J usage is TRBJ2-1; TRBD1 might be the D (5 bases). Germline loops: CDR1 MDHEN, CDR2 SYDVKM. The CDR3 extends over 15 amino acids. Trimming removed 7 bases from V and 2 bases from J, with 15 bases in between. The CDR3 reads CASTQRQGTYNEQFF. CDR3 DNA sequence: TGTGCCAGCACCCAGAGGCAGGGAACCTACAATGAGCAGTTCTTC.

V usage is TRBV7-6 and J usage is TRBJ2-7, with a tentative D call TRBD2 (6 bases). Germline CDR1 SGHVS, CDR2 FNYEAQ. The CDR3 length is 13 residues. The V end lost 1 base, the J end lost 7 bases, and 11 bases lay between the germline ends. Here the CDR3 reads CASSLGGLAEQYF. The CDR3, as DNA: TGTGCCAGCAGCTTAGGAGGGCTAGCGGAGCAGTACTTC.

CDR3 region: CASGLVQSLAGYNEQFF. CDR3 DNA: TGTGCTAGTGGTTTGGTACAATCACTAGCGGGCTACAATGAGCAGTTCTTC. The chain carries TRBV12-5 and TRBJ2-1; 9 bases fit TRBD2. Trimming took 0 bases from V and 3 from J; bases not matched to a gene: 6. This CDR3 region has 17 residues. Germline V gene sequence: CDR1 LGHNT, CDR2 FRNRAP.